The sample holds one count of the clone carrying this TCR beta chain. The data were taken from a study of blood T cell repertoires in COVID-19. With V trimmed by 4 bases and J by 0 bases, 12 bases remained unmatched. Per the germline V gene, CDR1 is MNHNS and CDR2 is SASEGT. This CDR3 has 18 amino acids. Some clones are missing from TCRdb's copy, which holds only in-frame ones; the method was immunoSEQ multiplex PCR. Here the sample spans about 180,000 clones, around four fifths being singletons. The Seattle patients joined while their infection was active and were tracked longitudinally afterward. The sequence came from a woman between 65 and 79 years old with COVID-19, enrolled during active disease. Source material: peripheral blood. The chain couples TRBV6-1 to TRBJ2-1, with 7 nucleotides matching TRBD2. This CDR3 is CASSASRLARISYNEQFF. For the CDR3, the DNA is TGTGCCAGCAGTGCGAGCAGACTAGCTCGAATCTCCTACAATGAGCAGTTCTTC.